These 17 T cell receptor beta chains came from one sample sequenced in a study of blood T cell repertoires in COVID-19. The data were produced by immunoSEQ multiplex PCR, yet TCRdb's version contains in-frame clones alone and is incomplete. The data show about 280,000 clones, roughly 88% seen once. Sequenced sample: peripheral blood. The receptors were gathered from a young woman with active or convalescent COVID-19.

The genes are TRBV27 and TRBJ2-5, with 7 bases lining up with TRBD1. This CDR3 has 13 residues. Germline V lookup: CDR1 MNHEY, CDR2 SMNVEV (reference sequence). The V gene end was trimmed by 6 bases and the J gene end by 7 bases; junction bases not matched to a gene: 8. CDR3 sequence (DNA): TGTGCCAGCAGAGAAAGGTGGACAGGGACCCAGTACTTC. Translated, it gives CASRERWTGTQYF.

In this sample, this clone turned up once. This chain joins TRBV10-3 and TRBJ2-1, with D tentatively TRBD1 (5 bases). V dropped 8 bases and J dropped 4 bases, with 9 bases sitting between them. The CDR3 has 12 residues. From germline, CDR1 is ENHRY and CDR2 SYGVKD. The CDR3 spells CAIQTAYNEQFF. CDR3 coding DNA: TGTGCCATCCAGACAGCTTACAATGAGCAGTTCTTC.

This clone was observed once. The chain joins TRBV29-1 to TRBJ2-3; the match to TRBD2 covers 8 bases. CDR3 length: 15 residues. Germline trimming cut 5 bases from V and 5 bases from J; bases unmatched to any gene: 12. CDR1 and CDR2 (germline): SQVTM, ANQGSEA. The CDR3 reads CSVPPGGGREDTQYF. The CDR3 DNA sequence: TGCAGCGTTCCACCGGGCGGGGGGCGCGAAGATACGCAGTATTTT.

The chain joins TRBV4-1 to TRBJ1-3; no definite D call. The CDR3 covers 12 residues. The germline V and J ends were trimmed by 0 bases and 14 bases, with 11 bases remaining between them. CDR1 and CDR2 from the germline V gene are MGHRA and YSYEKL. This CDR3 is CASSQDRGRVYF. The CDR3 nucleotides are TGCGCCAGCAGCCAAGATCGAGGGAGGGTATATTTT.

The chain combines TRBV4-2 with TRBJ2-2, with 7 nucleotides matching TRBD1. Trimming at V came to 1 base and at J to 5 bases, leaving 4 bases not matched to a gene. The length of the CDR3 is 15 residues. In germline, CDR1 is LGHNA, CDR2 YNFKEQ. The CDR3, as DNA: TGTGCCAGCAGCCAAGGTCGACAGGGAACCGGGGAGCTGTTTTTT. Translating it yields CASSQGRQGTGELFF.

The chain combines TRBV5-8 with TRBJ2-3, with 12 bases identical to TRBD2. Germline CDR1 SGHTS, CDR2 YDEGEE. This CDR3 has 18 residues. V lost 2 bases to trimming and J lost 5 bases; unmatched junction nucleotides: 12. DNA for the CDR3: TGTGCCAGCAGCTTCGTGGTCTCTAGCGGGGGGGCGAAAGATACGCAGTATTTT. This codes for CASSFVVSSGGAKDTQYF.

This rearrangement joins TRBV7-2 to TRBJ1-2; D unclear. CDR1 is SGHTA, CDR2 FQGNSA, per germline. The V gene lost 5 bases and the J gene lost 3 bases, with 13 bases spanning the gap. The CDR3 spans 14 residues. In nucleotides, the CDR3 is TGTGCCAGCAGCACCATGAGGGCAGACTATGGCTACACCTTC. Its protein product is CASSTMRADYGYTF.

The V and J genes are TRBV19 and TRBJ2-3; D perhaps matches TRBD2 (6 bases). Trimming stripped 0 bases from V and 1 base from J, with 11 bases between. This CDR3 comprises 16 residues. From germline, CDR1 is LNHDA and CDR2 SQIVND (reference sequence). DNA for the CDR3: TGTGCCAGTAGTATAGATATGGGGGGTGGCACAGATACGCAGTATTTT. This gives the protein CASSIDMGGGTDTQYF.

The CDR3 reads CASSQALVLAGGQETQYF. The CDR3 DNA reads as TGCGCCAGCAGCCAAGCCCTCGTGTTAGCGGGGGGCCAAGAGACCCAGTACTTC. The chain has TRBV4-1 and TRBJ2-5, with TRBD2 identical over 10 bases. The germline V gene encodes CDR1 MGHRA and CDR2 YSYEKL. J gave up 1 base and V 1 base, and 9 bases lay outside the gene matches. This CDR3 has 18 amino acids.

This chain joins TRBV19 and TRBJ2-7; weak D call: TRBD1 (7 bases). V was pared by 4 bases and J by 3 bases, with 10 bases between. The CDR3 loop spans 13 amino acids. Looked up from germline, CDR1 is LNHDA and CDR2 is SQIVND (reference sequence). This chain's CDR3 is CASSNQGGYEQYF. DNA for the CDR3: TGTGCCAGTAGTAACCAGGGGGGCTACGAGCAGTACTTC.

V gene TRBV19 combines with J gene TRBJ1-6; D unresolved. V was shortened by 1 base and J by 4 bases, with 8 bases between the two germline ends. Germline CDR1 is LNHDA and CDR2 is SQIVND (reference sequence). The CDR3 has 15 amino acids. The CDR3 DNA follows: TGTGCCAGTAGTATAGTAGGCGGTTATAATTCACCCCTCCACTTT. It encodes CASSIVGGYNSPLHF.

V and J are TRBV3-1 (or the pseudogene TRBV3-2) and TRBJ1-5; D remains unclear. This CDR3 comprises 15 residues. The germline V gene has CDR1 LGHDT and CDR2 YNNKEL (reference sequence). The V and J ends lost 0 bases and 2 bases respectively, with 8 bases between them. The CDR3 protein is CASSQDWRRNQPQHF. The CDR3 DNA reads TGTGCCAGCAGCCAAGATTGGAGGCGCAATCAGCCCCAGCATTTT.

This chain connects TRBV28 to TRBJ1-6, with 7 positions matching TRBD1. The CDR3 contains 16 residues. The J segment lost 6 bases and the V segment lost 4 bases, leaving 9 bases of the junction unmatched. Germline assignment: CDR1 MDHEN and CDR2 SYDVKM. The CDR3: CASSSSPGQPNSPLHF. The CDR3, as DNA: TGTGCCAGCAGTTCGTCACCGGGACAGCCTAATTCACCCCTCCACTTT.

The gene calls are TRBV5-4 and TRBJ2-3; D perhaps matches TRBD1 (5 bases). The germline V and J ends were trimmed by 0 bases and 6 bases, with 11 bases remaining between them. The CDR3 spans 14 residues. CDR1 SGHNT and CDR2 YYREEE come from the germline V gene (reference sequence). The CDR3 is CASSLEGYADTQYF. CDR3 nucleotides: TGTGCCAGCAGCTTGGAGGGGTACGCGGATACGCAGTATTTT.

The chain recombines TRBV7-9 with TRBJ2-1, with 9 bases identical to TRBD2. Germline V gene data show CDR1 as SEHNR and CDR2 as FQNEAQ (reference sequence). The CDR3 has 16 residues. The ends lost 5 bases at V and 7 bases at J; junction bases unmatched: 12. The DNA for the CDR3 is TGTGCCAGCAGCCCCCGTCGAGCGGGGGGACCGAATGAGCAGTTCTTC. Translated: CASSPRRAGGPNEQFF.

The chain is built from TRBV5-1 and TRBJ2-7; 11 bases are shared with TRBD1. Germline V gives CDR1 SGHRS, CDR2 YFSETQ. The CDR3 consists of 14 residues. Losses at the gene ends were 6 bases for V and 2 bases for J; bases not matched to a gene: 4. The CDR3: CASTRTGGPYEQYF. The CDR3 region has the DNA TGCGCCAGCACTAGGACAGGGGGCCCCTACGAGCAGTACTTC.

This clone has only one observation. The rearrangement links TRBV11-1 to TRBJ2-3; 8 bases are shared with TRBD1. CDR3 length: 15 residues. V dropped 5 bases and J dropped 3; count of bases not matched to a gene: 7. The germline V gene encodes CDR1 SGHAT and CDR2 FQDESV (reference sequence). The CDR3 nucleotides are TGTGCCAGCAGCCTAGGACAGGGCCGGACAGATACGCAGTATTTT. This codes for CASSLGQGRTDTQYF.